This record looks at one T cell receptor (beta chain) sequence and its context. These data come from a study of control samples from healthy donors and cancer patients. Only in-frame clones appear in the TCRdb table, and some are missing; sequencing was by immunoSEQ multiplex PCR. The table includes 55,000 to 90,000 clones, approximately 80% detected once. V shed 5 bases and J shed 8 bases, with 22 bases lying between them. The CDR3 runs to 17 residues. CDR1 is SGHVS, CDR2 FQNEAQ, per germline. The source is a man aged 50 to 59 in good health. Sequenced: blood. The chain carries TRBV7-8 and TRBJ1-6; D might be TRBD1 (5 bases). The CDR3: CASSPLAGGVLDSPLHF. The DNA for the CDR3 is TGTGCCAGCAGCCCACTGGCAGGAGGGGTACTTGATTCACCCCTCCACTTT.